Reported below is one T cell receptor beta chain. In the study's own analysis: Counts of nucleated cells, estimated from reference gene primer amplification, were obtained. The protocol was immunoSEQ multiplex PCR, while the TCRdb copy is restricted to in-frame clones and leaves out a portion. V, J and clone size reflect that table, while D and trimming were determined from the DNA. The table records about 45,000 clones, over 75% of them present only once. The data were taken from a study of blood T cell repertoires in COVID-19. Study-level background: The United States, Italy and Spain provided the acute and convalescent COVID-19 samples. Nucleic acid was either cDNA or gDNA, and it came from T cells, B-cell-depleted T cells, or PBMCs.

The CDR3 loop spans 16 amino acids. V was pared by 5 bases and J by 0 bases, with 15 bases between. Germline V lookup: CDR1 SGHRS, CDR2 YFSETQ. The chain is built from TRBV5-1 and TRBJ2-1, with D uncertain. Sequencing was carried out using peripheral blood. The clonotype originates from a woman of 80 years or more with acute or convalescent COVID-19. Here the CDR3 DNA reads TGCGCCAGCAGGGTGAGCATTTCAAGCTCCTACAATGAGCAGTTCTTC. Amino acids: CASRVSISSSYNEQFF.